The clone carrying this T cell receptor beta chain was seen a single time. These data come from a study of T-cell memory formation after mild COVID-19. Per the germline V gene, CDR1 is MNHEY and CDR2 is SMNVEV (reference sequence). The V gene lost 2 bases and the J gene lost 6 bases, with 7 bases spanning the gap. The CDR3 consists of 13 residues. From the 5' RACE reads, TCRdb called clonotypes with MiXCR, one entry per CDR3 protein. The table shows a few hundred thousand distinct CDR3 sequences, with about 16% occurring only once. The sequenced material came from PBMCs or a T cell subset sorted from them (not recorded which). This TCR was sampled from a man between 18 and 35 years old who had mild COVID-19 (a few samples of this study predate the infection). Cell type and time point are not known. The V gene is TRBV27, the J gene TRBJ2-2; unclear D gene. Written as DNA, the CDR3 is TGTGCCAGCAGTTTAAATTTGGCCGGGGAGCTGTTTTTT. Protein product: CASSLNLAGELFF.